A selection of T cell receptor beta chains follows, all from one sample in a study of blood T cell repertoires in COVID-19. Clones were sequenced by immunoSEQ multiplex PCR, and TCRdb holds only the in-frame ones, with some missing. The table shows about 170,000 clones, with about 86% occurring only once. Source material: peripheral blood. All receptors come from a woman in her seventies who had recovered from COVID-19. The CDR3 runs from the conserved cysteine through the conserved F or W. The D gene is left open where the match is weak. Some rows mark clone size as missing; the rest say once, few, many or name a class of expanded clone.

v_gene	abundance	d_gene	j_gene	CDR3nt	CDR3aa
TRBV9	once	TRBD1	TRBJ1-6	TGTGCCAGCAGCGTAGGACAGGGGACGAGGGGGGATAATTCACCCCTCCACTTT	CASSVGQGTRGDNSPLHF
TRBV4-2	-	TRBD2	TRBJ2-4	TGTGCCAGCAGCCAAGATCTCAGTAGCGGGAGAGGTTACATTCAGTACTTC	CASSQDLSSGRGYIQYF
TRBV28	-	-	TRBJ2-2	TGTGCCAGCAGTTTGGGGGCGGCCAACACCGGGGAGCTGTTTTTT	CASSLGAANTGELFF
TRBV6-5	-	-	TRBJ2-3	TGTGCCAGCAGTTACCTGGGGAGAATCAGCACAGATACGCAGTATTTT	CASSYLGRISTDTQYF
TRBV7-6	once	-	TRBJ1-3	TGTGCCAGCAGCCCCCAACAGGGCCCTGGAAACACCATATATTTT	CASSPQQGPGNTIYF
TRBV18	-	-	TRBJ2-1	TGTGCCAGCTCACCACTGGGAGCAGGCGATGAGCAGTTCTTC	CASSPLGAGDEQFF
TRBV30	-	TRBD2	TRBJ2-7	TGTGCCTGGAGTTGGGGGGGACTAGCGGGAGTGCGGGAGCAGTACTTC	CAWSWGGLAGVREQYF
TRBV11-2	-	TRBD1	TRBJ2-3	TGTGCCAGCAGCTTAGGCAGGGGGCGCGGTAAAGGCACAGATACGCAGTATTTT	CASSLGRGRGKGTDTQYF
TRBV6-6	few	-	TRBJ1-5	TGTGCCAGCAGTTACCCCCAGGGGACCAATCAGCCCCAGCATTTT	CASSYPQGTNQPQHF
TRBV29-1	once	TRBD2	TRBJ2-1	TGCAGCGTCCGTGGGACTAGCGCCTACAATGAGCAGTTCTTC	CSVRGTSAYNEQFF
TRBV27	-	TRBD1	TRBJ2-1	TGTGCCAGCAGAAGGGACAGCTCCTACAATGAGCAGTTCTTC	CASRRDSSYNEQFF
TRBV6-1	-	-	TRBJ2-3	TGTGCCAGCAGTGAAGGATGGGGGCTGCTAAGCACAGATACGCAGTATTTT	CASSEGWGLLSTDTQYF
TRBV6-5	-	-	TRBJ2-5	TGTGCCAGCAGTAACCTAGCGCAAGAGACCCAGTACTTC	CASSNLAQETQYF
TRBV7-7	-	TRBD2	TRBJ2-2	TGTGCTAGCAGCCCCCGGCCGACTAGCGGACAAGGGGGGGCCGGGGAGCTGTTTTTT	CASSPRPTSGQGGAGELFF
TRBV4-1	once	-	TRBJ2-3	TGCGCCAGCAGCCATCCACGGAGCACAGATACGCAGTATTTT	CASSHPRSTDTQYF
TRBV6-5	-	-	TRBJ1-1	TGTGCCAGCAGTTACCCTTTACAGGGTCGAGGCACTGAAGCTTTCTTT	CASSYPLQGRGTEAFF
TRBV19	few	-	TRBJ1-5	TGTGCCAGTAGTATAGATCTATTAAGAGGGCAGCCCCAGCATTTT	CASSIDLLRGQPQHF
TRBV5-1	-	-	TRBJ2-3	TGCGCCAGCAGCACCCGACAGGGCACAGATACGCAGTATTTT	CASSTRQGTDTQYF
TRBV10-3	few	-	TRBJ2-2	TGTGCCATCAGTGAGTGGTCTAATTATGGGGAGCTGTTTTTT	CAISEWSNYGELFF
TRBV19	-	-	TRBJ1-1	TGTGCCAGTAGTATAGGGGCGGGGAGACCCATGAACACTGAAGCTTTCTTT	CASSIGAGRPMNTEAFF